Listed below are T cell receptor beta chains from one sample, sequenced in a study of tumor-infiltrating lymphocytes in localized non-small cell lung cancer. Repertoires were generated with immunoSEQ multiplex PCR, while TCRdb's copy carries only in-frame clones and drops some. The sample yields around 9,500 clones, around 80% seen once. The specimen was lung tumor tissue. These TCRs come from a human donor with non-small cell lung cancer. CDR3s include the opening cysteine and the closing phenylalanine or tryptophan.

cdr3_length	v_call	j_call	cdr3_aa
14	TRBV10-3	TRBJ2-7	CAISESMDGNEQYF
11	TRBV2	TRBJ2-7	CASSYGNEQYF
15	TRBV10-3	TRBJ2-2	CAISEGTGDTGELLF
16	TRBV11-2	TRBJ1-4	CASSFARTGQGEKLFF
14	TRBV19	TRBJ2-5	CASSIMYSTETQYF
15	TRBV6-5	TRBJ1-1	CASSHYRAMNTEAFF
16	TRBV7-9	TRBJ2-1	CASRPGDRIKFNEQFF
13	TRBV10-3	TRBJ2-5	CAISDWGEETQYF
16	TRBV11-2	TRBJ2-7	CASSLAGGPSSYEQYF
14	TRBV5-8	TRBJ1-5	CASRRDRGRQPQHF
13	TRBV29-1	TRBJ1-1	CSVGPAMNTEAFF